The text below deals with one TCR beta chain. Donors had nominal health at sampling but likely had unrecorded immune exposures. This specimen comes from a study of cytomegalovirus exposure and HLA in healthy donors. V gave up 7 bases and J gave up 8 bases; unmatched junction bases: 11. CDR1 and CDR2 from the germline V gene are MNHNS and SASEGT. The CDR3 runs to 14 residues. The study ran its PCR with 60 Vbeta and 13 Jbeta primers. The assay was immunoSEQ multiplex PCR, and TCRdb's table has in-frame clones only and misses some. The sample has around 150,000 clones; 68% are singletons. The gene calls are TRBV6-1 and TRBJ1-2; 9 bases match TRBD1. The sample comprised PBMCs. The source is a man in his thirties or forties in good health and CMV-seropositive. The CDR3 spells CASTRDRAIGGYTF. The CDR3 DNA reads as TGTGCCAGCACAAGGGACAGGGCAATCGGAGGCTACACCTTC.